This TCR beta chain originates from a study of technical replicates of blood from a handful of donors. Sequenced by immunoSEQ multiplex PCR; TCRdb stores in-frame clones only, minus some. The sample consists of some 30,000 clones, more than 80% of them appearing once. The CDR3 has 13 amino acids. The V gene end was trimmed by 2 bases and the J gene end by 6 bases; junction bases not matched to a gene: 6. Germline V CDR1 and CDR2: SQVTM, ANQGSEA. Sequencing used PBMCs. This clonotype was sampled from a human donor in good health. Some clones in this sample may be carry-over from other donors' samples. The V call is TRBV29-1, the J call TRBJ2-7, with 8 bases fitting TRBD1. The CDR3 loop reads CSVEWTGRSEQYF. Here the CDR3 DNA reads TGCAGCGTTGAATGGACAGGGAGAAGCGAGCAGTACTTC.